The clone carrying this T cell receptor (beta chain) is classed as medium-sized. CDR1 is DFQATT and CDR2 is SNEGSKA in the germline V gene (reference sequence). V lost 0 bases to trimming and J lost 1 base; unmatched junction nucleotides: 8. The CDR3 is made up of 16 amino acids. TCRdb recomputed calls from the 5' RACE reads with MiXCR, one row per CDR3 protein. Counted here are around 4,000 distinct CDR3 sequences, around 30% occurring once; the ten biggest clones make up about 15%. The sample originates from a study of spatial heterogeneity in lung cancer. Documented time point: sample taken at primary tumor resection. Whole RNA from tumor, nontumor lung or frozen PBMC was sequenced unsorted.

The gene calls are TRBV20-1 and TRBJ1-2, with 7 bases lining up with TRBD1. The clonotype comes from a male donor with early-stage non-small cell lung cancer. Sequences were derived from normal lung tissue next to the tumor, sampled at surgery. This CDR3 reads CSARDRGQQLNYGYTF. CDR3 bases: TGCAGTGCTAGAGATAGGGGGCAACAGCTTAACTATGGCTACACCTTC.